This TCR beta chain was obtained from a study of regulatory T cells in long-lasting Graves disease. To make TCR beta libraries, researchers used iRepertoire HTBI primers and Arm-PCR of CDR3 regions. TCRdb re-derived calls from the multiplex PCR reads in MiXCR, one entry per CDR3 protein. Of some 240,000 distinct CDR3 sequences in the sample, less than 20% are singletons; the top ten hold 12%. This clonotype appeared many times. No antigen is known for it. The CDR3 runs 14 residues. Trimming pared 2 bases from V and 8 bases from J, leaving 15 bases between. CDR1 and CDR2 (germline): MDHEN, SYDVKM. Documented time point: newly diagnosed GD, antithyroid drugs for less than 3 months. After RNA was extracted from PBMCs, the TCR library was made from it. Whole-study results and caveats: The researchers studied only peripheral blood, not thyroid tissue. Under persistent disease, TRBV28, TRBJ1-2 and TRBJ2-5 were used preferentially.

The data also belong to a second study, concerning T cells in Graves' hyperthyroidism and ophthalmopathy. That investigation notes: The hyperthyroidism patients had all been newly diagnosed, and their disease duration was under 2 months. Their ages ranged from 18 to 65 years. Stable hyperthyroidism was separated from ophthalmopathy by a model based on 13 V-J features.

Source: peripheral blood mononuclear cells (PBMCs), taken at new diagnosis, from a patient treated with antithyroid drugs. The J gene is TRBJ1-2, the V gene TRBV28; D may be TRBD1 (5 bases). This clonotype was obtained from a woman aged 25-40 years with Graves disease. CDR3 sequence: CASSLQPGTLGYTF. Here the CDR3 DNA reads TGTGCCAGCAGTTTACAACCAGGGACTTTGGGCTACACCTTC.